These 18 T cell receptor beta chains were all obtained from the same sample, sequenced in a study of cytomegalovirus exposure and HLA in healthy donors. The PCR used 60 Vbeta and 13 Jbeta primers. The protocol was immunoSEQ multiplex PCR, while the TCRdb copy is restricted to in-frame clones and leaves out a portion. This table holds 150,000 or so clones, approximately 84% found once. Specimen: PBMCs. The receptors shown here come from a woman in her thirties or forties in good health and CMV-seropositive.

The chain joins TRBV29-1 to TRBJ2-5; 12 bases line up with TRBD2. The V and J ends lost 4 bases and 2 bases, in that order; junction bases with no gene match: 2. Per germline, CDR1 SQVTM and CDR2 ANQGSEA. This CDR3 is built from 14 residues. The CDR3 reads CSVVGLAGQETQYF. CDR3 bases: TGCAGCGTTGTAGGACTAGCGGGGCAAGAGACCCAGTACTTC.

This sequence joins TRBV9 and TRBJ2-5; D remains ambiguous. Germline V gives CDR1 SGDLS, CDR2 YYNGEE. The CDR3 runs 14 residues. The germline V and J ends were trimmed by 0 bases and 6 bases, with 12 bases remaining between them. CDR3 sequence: CASSVDGLLQTQYF. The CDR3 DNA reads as TGTGCCAGCAGCGTAGATGGGCTACTTCAGACCCAGTACTTC.

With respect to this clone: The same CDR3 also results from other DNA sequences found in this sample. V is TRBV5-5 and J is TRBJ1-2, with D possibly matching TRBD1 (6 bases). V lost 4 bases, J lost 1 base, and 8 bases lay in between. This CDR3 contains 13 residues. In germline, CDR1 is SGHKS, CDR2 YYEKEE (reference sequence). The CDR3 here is CASSPQGNYGYTF. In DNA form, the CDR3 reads TGTGCCAGCAGCCCACAGGGTAACTATGGCTACACCTTC.

The CDR3 bases are TGCGCCAGCAGCTCCGGGACAGGAGGCTACGAGCAGTACTTC. Its translation: CASSSGTGGYEQYF. The chain uses TRBV5-1 and TRBJ2-7; 8 positions match TRBD1. The germline V gene encodes CDR1 SGHRS and CDR2 YFSETQ. The CDR3 loop spans 14 amino acids. V gave up 3 bases and J gave up 3 bases; unmatched junction bases: 5.

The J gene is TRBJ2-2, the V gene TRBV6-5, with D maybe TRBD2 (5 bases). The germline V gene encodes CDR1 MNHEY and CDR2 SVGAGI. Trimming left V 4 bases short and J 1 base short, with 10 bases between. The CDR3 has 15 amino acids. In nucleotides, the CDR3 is TGTGCCAGCAGTTCACCCGGGAAGAACACCGGGGAGCTGTTTTTT. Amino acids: CASSSPGKNTGELFF.

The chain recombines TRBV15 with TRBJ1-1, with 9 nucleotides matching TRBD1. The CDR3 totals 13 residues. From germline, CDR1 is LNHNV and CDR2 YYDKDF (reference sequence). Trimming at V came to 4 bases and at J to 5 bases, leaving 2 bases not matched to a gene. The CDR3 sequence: CATSKDRGTEAFF. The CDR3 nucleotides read TGTGCCACCAGCAAGGACAGGGGAACTGAAGCTTTCTTT. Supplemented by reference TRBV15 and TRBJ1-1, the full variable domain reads DAMVIQNPRYQVTQFGKPVTLSCSQTLNHNVMYWYQQKSSQAPKLLFHYYDKDFNNEADTPDNFQSRRPNTSFCFLDIRSPGLGDTAMYLCATSKDRGTEAFFGQGTRLTVV.

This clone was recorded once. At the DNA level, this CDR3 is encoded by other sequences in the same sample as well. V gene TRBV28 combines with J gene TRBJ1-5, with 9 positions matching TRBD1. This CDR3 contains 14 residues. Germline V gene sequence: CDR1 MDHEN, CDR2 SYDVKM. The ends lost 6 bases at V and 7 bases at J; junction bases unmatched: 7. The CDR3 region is CASSRTGVKQPQHF. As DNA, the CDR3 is TGTGCCAGCAGCCGGACAGGGGTGAAGCAGCCCCAGCATTTT.

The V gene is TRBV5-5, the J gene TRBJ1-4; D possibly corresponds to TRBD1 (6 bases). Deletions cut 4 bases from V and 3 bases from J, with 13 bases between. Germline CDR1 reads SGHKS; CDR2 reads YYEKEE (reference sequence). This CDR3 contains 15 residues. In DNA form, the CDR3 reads TGTGCCAGCAGCAGCCAGGGGTCCGCTAATGAAAAACTGTTTTTT. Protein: CASSSQGSANEKLFF.

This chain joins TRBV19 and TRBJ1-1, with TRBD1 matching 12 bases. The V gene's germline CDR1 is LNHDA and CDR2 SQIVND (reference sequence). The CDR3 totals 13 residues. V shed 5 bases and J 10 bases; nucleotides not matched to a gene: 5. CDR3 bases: TGTGCCAGTAGTCCAGGGACAGGGGGCTCAGCTTTCTTT. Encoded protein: CASSPGTGGSAFF.

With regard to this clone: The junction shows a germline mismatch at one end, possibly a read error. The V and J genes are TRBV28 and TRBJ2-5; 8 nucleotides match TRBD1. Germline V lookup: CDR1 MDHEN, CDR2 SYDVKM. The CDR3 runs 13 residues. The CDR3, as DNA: TGTGCCACCCGGGGACAGGCCCAAGGGACCCAGTACTTC. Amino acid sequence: CATRGQAQGTQYF.

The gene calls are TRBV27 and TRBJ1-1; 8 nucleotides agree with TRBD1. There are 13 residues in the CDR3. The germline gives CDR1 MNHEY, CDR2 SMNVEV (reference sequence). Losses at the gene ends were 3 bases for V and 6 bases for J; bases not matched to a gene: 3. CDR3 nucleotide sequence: TGTGCCAGCAGTTTTCAGGGGGCACCTGAAGCTTTCTTT. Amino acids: CASSFQGAPEAFF.

The CDR3 protein is CASSSGLAGGGDEQFF. DNA for the CDR3: TGCGCCAGCAGTTCTGGACTAGCGGGGGGTGGGGATGAGCAGTTCTTC. The chain employs TRBV5-1 and TRBJ2-1, with 14 positions matching TRBD2. Unmatched junction bases numbered 9, after V lost 5 bases and J lost 8 bases. CDR1 SGHRS and CDR2 YFSETQ come from the germline V gene. The CDR3 is 16 residues long.

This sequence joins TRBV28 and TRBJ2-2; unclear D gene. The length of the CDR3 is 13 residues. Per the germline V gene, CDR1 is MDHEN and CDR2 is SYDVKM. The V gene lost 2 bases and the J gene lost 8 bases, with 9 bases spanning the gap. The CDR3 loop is CASSLQKPGELFF. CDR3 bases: TGTGCCAGCAGTTTACAGAAACCGGGGGAGCTGTTTTTT.

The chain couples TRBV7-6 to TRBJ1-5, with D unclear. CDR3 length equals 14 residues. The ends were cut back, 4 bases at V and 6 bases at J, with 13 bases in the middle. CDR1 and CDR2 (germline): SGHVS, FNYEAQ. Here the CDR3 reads CASSSGSGSQPQHF. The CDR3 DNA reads TGTGCCAGCAGCTCGGGATCAGGAAGTCAGCCCCAGCATTTT.

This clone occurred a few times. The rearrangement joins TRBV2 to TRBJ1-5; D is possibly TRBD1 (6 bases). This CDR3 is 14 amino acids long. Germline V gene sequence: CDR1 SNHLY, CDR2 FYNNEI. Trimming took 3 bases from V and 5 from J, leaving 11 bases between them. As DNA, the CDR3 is TGTGCCAGCAGTGACGGACAGTTAGATCAGCCCCAGCATTTT. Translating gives CASSDGQLDQPQHF.

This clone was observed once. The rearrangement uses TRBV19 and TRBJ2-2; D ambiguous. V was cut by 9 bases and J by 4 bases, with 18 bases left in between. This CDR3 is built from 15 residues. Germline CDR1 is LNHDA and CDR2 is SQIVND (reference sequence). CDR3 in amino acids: CASAPGGQFTGELFF. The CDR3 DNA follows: TGTGCCAGCGCCCCCGGCGGCCAATTCACCGGGGAGCTGTTTTTT. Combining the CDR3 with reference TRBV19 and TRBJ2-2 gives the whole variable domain DGGITQSPKYLFRKEGQNVTLSCEQNLNHDAMYWYRQDPGQGLRLIYYSQIVNDFQKGDIAEGYSVSREKKESFPLTVTSAQKNPTAFYLCASAPGGQFTGELFFGEGSRLTVL.

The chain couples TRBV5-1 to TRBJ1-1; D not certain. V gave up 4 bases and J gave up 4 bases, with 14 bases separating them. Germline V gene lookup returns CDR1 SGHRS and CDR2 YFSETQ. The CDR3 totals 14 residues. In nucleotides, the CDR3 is TGCGCCAGCAGCCGATACCGACAATCCACTGAAGCTTTCTTT. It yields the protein CASSRYRQSTEAFF.

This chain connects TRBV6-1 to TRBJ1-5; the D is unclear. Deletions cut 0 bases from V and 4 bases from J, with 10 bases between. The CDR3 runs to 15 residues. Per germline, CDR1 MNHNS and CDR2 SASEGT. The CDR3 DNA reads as TGTGCCAGCAGTGAAGCGCTTCGGGGAAATCAGCCCCAGCATTTT. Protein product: CASSEALRGNQPQHF.